One sample yielded the 25 T cell receptor beta chains listed below, sequenced in a study of cytomegalovirus exposure and HLA in healthy donors. Libraries were prepared by immunoSEQ multiplex PCR; TCRdb keeps only in-frame clonotypes and omits some of them. The table shows under 150,000 clones, with about 86% occurring only once. The specimen was PBMCs. The receptors were gathered from a man aged 18 to 29 in good health and CMV-seronegative.

The chain joins TRBV2 to TRBJ2-2; possible D gene TRBD1, 6 bases. Trimming removed 8 bases from V and 1 base from J, with 8 bases in between. Germline lookup yields CDR1 SNHLY and CDR2 FYNNEI. This CDR3 region has 13 residues. The CDR3 reads CASGGQNTGELFF. The DNA of the CDR3 is TGTGCCAGCGGGGGACAGAACACCGGGGAGCTGTTTTTT.

This clone came up a few times. V is TRBV25-1 and J is TRBJ2-1; TRBD2 matches at 13 bases. CDR1 MGHDK and CDR2 SYGVNS come from the germline V gene. Trimming at V came to 10 bases and at J to 6 bases, leaving 15 bases not matched to a gene. The CDR3 contains 17 residues. CDR3 protein: CATEPIHGTSGINEQFF. The CDR3 coding sequence is TGTGCCACCGAACCAATTCACGGGACTAGCGGGATCAATGAGCAGTTCTTC.

The count of this clone is one. J is TRBJ2-2 and V is TRBV5-1, with 12 bases that match TRBD2. The CDR3 is made up of 15 amino acids. V shed 4 bases and J 5 bases; nucleotides not matched to a gene: 3. The germline V gene encodes CDR1 SGHRS and CDR2 YFSETQ. CDR3 protein: CASSTGTSGTGELFF. The CDR3 bases are TGCGCCAGCAGCACCGGGACTAGCGGGACCGGGGAGCTGTTTTTT.

The chain has TRBV6-1 and TRBJ2-2, with D maybe TRBD2 (7 bases). With 4 bases removed from V and 7 bases from J, the gap between germline ends came to 22 bases. This CDR3 has 17 residues. Germline V gives CDR1 MNHNS, CDR2 SASEGT. The CDR3 nucleotides read TGTGCCAGCAGTGTCGGTGTAGTATTAGGGGGGGACGGGGAGCTGTTTTTT. Translating gives CASSVGVVLGGDGELFF.

The CDR3 sequence: CASSTRGLRESNYGYTF. The CDR3 DNA sequence: TGTGCCAGCAGCACAAGGGGGCTGAGGGAGAGTAACTATGGCTACACCTTC. V and J are TRBV7-8 and TRBJ1-2, with TRBD1 identical over 7 bases. Germline-derived CDR1 and CDR2 are SGHVS and FQNEAQ. This CDR3 spans 17 amino acids. After removal of 5 bases from V and 1 base from J, the junction contained 13 bases not matched to a gene.

The J gene is TRBJ2-3, the V gene TRBV19; 13 nucleotides match TRBD2. Germline lookup yields CDR1 LNHDA and CDR2 SQIVND (reference sequence). This CDR3 has 17 amino acids. V trimming: 6 bases; J trimming: 3 bases; junction bases outside the gene matches: 9. The CDR3 DNA follows: TGTGCCAGTAGCATTTATCCGGGACTAGCGGGAACAGATACGCAGTATTTT. Its translation: CASSIYPGLAGTDTQYF.

The CDR3: CATNRGAGEGDEQFF. The CDR3 nucleotides read TGTGCCACCAATCGGGGGGCGGGGGAAGGAGATGAGCAGTTCTTC. The chain links TRBV27 to TRBJ2-1, with D possibly TRBD2 on 7 matching bases. V lost 10 bases, J lost 8 bases, and 24 bases lay in between. CDR3 length equals 15 residues. Germline-derived CDR1 and CDR2 are MNHEY and SMNVEV (reference sequence).

J is TRBJ1-2 and V is TRBV5-4; the D gene is possibly TRBD1 (5 bases). Looked up from germline, CDR1 is SGHNT and CDR2 is YYREEE (reference sequence). This CDR3 is built from 14 residues. V dropped 0 bases and J dropped 8 bases, with 14 bases sitting between them. CDR3 DNA sequence: TGTGCCAGCAGCTTGGAGGGACTTTCGGGAGGCTACACCTTC. It encodes CASSLEGLSGGYTF.

V usage is TRBV6-5 and J usage is TRBJ2-7, with a weak D call TRBD1 (6 bases). The CDR3 sequence is 15 residues long. Germline V gene lookup returns CDR1 MNHEY and CDR2 SVGAGI. Between the trimmed V and J ends, which lost 5 bases and 5 bases, there was a span of 19 bases. This CDR3 reads CASSNQQGSSDEQYF. The CDR3 DNA is TGTGCCAGCAGTAACCAACAGGGAAGTTCGGACGAGCAGTACTTC.

The chain is built from TRBV7-9 and TRBJ2-1; tentative D call: TRBD1 (6 bases). Germline CDR1 is SEHNR and CDR2 is FQNEAQ (reference sequence). V was clipped by 4 bases and J by 4 bases, with 14 bases between them. The CDR3 is 15 amino acids. The CDR3 nucleotides are TGTGCCAGCAGCTCCCAGGGACACCAGTACAATGAGCAGTTCTTC. This codes for CASSSQGHQYNEQFF. Based on the CDR3 plus reference TRBV7-9 and TRBJ2-1, the full variable domain is DTGVSQNPRHKITKRGQNVTFRCDPISEHNRLYWYRQTLGQGPEFLTYFQNEAQLEKSRLLSDRFSAERPKGSFSTLEIQRTEQGDSAMYLCASSSQGHQYNEQFFGPGTRLTVL.

The V and J genes are TRBV19 and TRBJ2-7; 9 positions match TRBD1. Germline CDR1 LNHDA, CDR2 SQIVND (reference sequence). V lost 6 bases to trimming and J lost 6 bases; unmatched junction nucleotides: 6. The CDR3 totals 13 residues. The CDR3 nucleotides are TGTGCCAGTAGGGGACAGGGCGGTGCCGAGCAGTACTTC. Encoded protein: CASRGQGGAEQYF.

This clone came up once. The rearrangement uses TRBV19 and TRBJ1-2, with D perhaps TRBD1 (5 bases). There are 16 residues in the CDR3. V was shortened by 9 bases and J by 6 bases, with 26 bases between the two germline ends. Germline CDR1 LNHDA, CDR2 SQIVND (reference sequence). The CDR3 spells CASTRGLTSQHHGYTF. The DNA for the CDR3 is TGTGCCAGCACCCGGGGGTTGACTAGTCAGCACCATGGCTACACCTTC.

V usage is TRBV15 and J usage is TRBJ1-1, with D perhaps matching TRBD1 (5 bases). CDR1 is LNHNV, CDR2 YYDKDF, per germline (reference sequence). Trimming cost V 0 bases and J 0 bases, with 11 bases left between them. The CDR3 extends over 16 amino acids. The CDR3 loop reads CATSRDRVGLNTEAFF. Written as DNA, the CDR3 is TGTGCCACCAGCAGAGACCGTGTGGGGCTGAACACTGAAGCTTTCTTT.

The chain has TRBV7-2 and TRBJ2-3, with 11 bases identical to TRBD2. The V gene end was trimmed by 5 bases and the J gene end by 0 bases; junction bases not matched to a gene: 13. From germline, CDR1 is SGHTA and CDR2 FQGNSA. The CDR3 runs 19 residues. CDR3: CASSETGTSGLSSTDTQYF. CDR3 nucleotides: TGTGCCAGCAGCGAAACCGGGACTAGCGGACTCAGTAGCACAGATACGCAGTATTTT. Looking up the rest from reference TRBV7-2 and TRBJ2-3 gives the full variable domain: GAGVSQSPSNKVTEKGKDVELRCDPISGHTALYWYRQSLGQGLEFLIYFQGNSAPDKSGLPSDRFSAERTGGSVSTLTIQRTQQEDSAVYLCASSETGTSGLSSTDTQYFGPGTRLTVL.

This clone appeared once. The CDR3 nucleotides are TGTGCCAGCAGTCCCGGGACTAGCGGGGACAATGAGCAGTTCTTC. This encodes CASSPGTSGDNEQFF. The chain links TRBV27 to TRBJ2-1; 13 nucleotides line up with TRBD2. V lost 5 bases to trimming and J lost 5 bases; unmatched junction nucleotides: 3. CDR3 size: 15 residues. The germline V gene encodes CDR1 MNHEY and CDR2 SMNVEV (reference sequence).

This clone was observed a single time. The chain employs TRBV2 and TRBJ2-1; TRBD2 aligns across 11 bases. This CDR3 region has 14 residues. CDR1 and CDR2 (germline): SNHLY, FYNNEI. J was trimmed by 10 bases and V by 5 bases; bases with no gene match: 7. CDR3 amino acids: CASSWGLAETEQFF. DNA of the CDR3: TGTGCCAGCAGTTGGGGACTAGCGGAAACAGAGCAGTTCTTC.

The genes are TRBV5-4 and TRBJ2-7, with D uncertain. The V end lost 1 base, the J end lost 5 bases, and 10 bases lay between the germline ends. The CDR3 has 13 residues. Germline V gene lookup returns CDR1 SGHNT and CDR2 YYREEE (reference sequence). The CDR3 bases are TGTGCCAGCAGCTTGTCAACTGCACACGAGCAGTACTTC. Amino acid sequence: CASSLSTAHEQYF.

The rearrangement joins TRBV29-1 to TRBJ2-1, with a tentative D call TRBD2 (6 bases). V was shortened by 1 base and J by 5 bases, with 15 bases between the two germline ends. Germline V gene data show CDR1 as SQVTM and CDR2 as ANQGSEA. The CDR3 extends over 15 amino acids. The CDR3 loop is CSVEVLARRDNEQFF. In DNA form, the CDR3 reads TGCAGCGTTGAAGTTCTAGCGCGGAGAGACAATGAGCAGTTCTTC.

This clone was seen repeatedly, ten times or more. The chain combines TRBV7-6 with TRBJ2-7; the D gene is possibly TRBD1 (5 bases). The V end lost 5 bases, the J end lost 5 bases, and 13 bases lay between the germline ends. CDR3 size: 13 residues. Germline CDR1 and CDR2: SGHVS and FNYEAQ. CDR3 region: CASSLEQDDEQYF. CDR3 DNA sequence: TGTGCCAGCAGCCTTGAACAGGATGACGAGCAGTACTTC.

The gene calls are TRBV27 and TRBJ2-5, with 10 bases matching TRBD1. Unmatched junction bases numbered 6, after V lost 5 bases and J lost 6 bases. The length of the CDR3 is 14 residues. The germline V gene encodes CDR1 MNHEY and CDR2 SMNVEV (reference sequence). The CDR3 loop is CASSPGTGAKTQYF. CDR3 nucleotide sequence: TGTGCCAGCAGTCCCGGGACAGGGGCGAAGACCCAGTACTTC.

The chain's CDR3 is CASSESGGYSPLHF. The CDR3 nucleotides read TGCGCCAGCAGTGAGTCGGGAGGGTATTCACCCCTCCACTTT. The chain couples TRBV10-2 to TRBJ1-6; D not certain. Germline V gene sequence: CDR1 WSHSY, CDR2 SAAADI. Trimming pared 0 bases from V and 8 bases from J, leaving 8 bases between. This CDR3 contains 14 residues.

The chain recombines TRBV2 with TRBJ2-5; 7 nucleotides line up with TRBD1. Germline CDR1 SNHLY, CDR2 FYNNEI. The CDR3 totals 13 residues. Trimming at V came to 8 bases and at J to 5 bases, leaving 8 bases not matched to a gene. CDR3 sequence reads: CASGEGGGETQYF. CDR3 coding DNA: TGTGCCAGCGGGGAAGGGGGCGGTGAGACCCAGTACTTC.

This clone is a singleton in its sample. The chain recombines TRBV29-1 with TRBJ2-1; 12 positions match TRBD2. V was pared by 3 bases and J by 8 bases, with 5 bases of the junction left unmatched. Looked up from germline, CDR1 is SQVTM and CDR2 is ANQGSEA. The CDR3 spans 14 residues. The CDR3 nucleotides read TGCAGCGTTGACGGGACTAGCGGGCTTTATGAGCAGTTCTTC. Translated, it gives CSVDGTSGLYEQFF.

The V and J genes are TRBV5-1 and TRBJ2-3; TRBD2 matches 11 bases. CDR3 size: 14 residues. J gave up 3 bases and V 7 bases, and 4 bases lay outside the gene matches. CDR1 and CDR2 from the germline V gene are SGHRS and YFSETQ. The CDR3 DNA sequence: TGCGCCAGCTGTCTAGCGGGGGGTACAGATACGCAGTATTTT. Translation gives CASCLAGGTDTQYF.

This clone was detected only once. The chain has TRBV5-1 and TRBJ1-2, with D hard to call. CDR3 length: 14 amino acids. With 0 bases removed from V and 2 bases from J, the gap between germline ends came to 8 bases. Germline V gene sequence: CDR1 SGHRS, CDR2 YFSETQ. The CDR3 loop is CASSLDRLNYGYTF. The CDR3 DNA reads TGCGCCAGCAGCTTGGACAGATTAAACTATGGCTACACCTTC. Supplemented by reference TRBV5-1 and TRBJ1-2, the full variable domain reads KAGVTQTPRYLIKTRGQQVTLSCSPISGHRSVSWYQQTPGQGLQFLFEYFSETQRNKGNFPGRFSGRQFSNSRSEMNVSTLELGDSALYLCASSLDRLNYGYTFGSGTRLTVV.